This T cell receptor beta chain came from a study of radiotherapy plus CTLA-4 blockade in lung cancer. Profiled with immunoSEQ multiplex PCR; TCRdb holds only in-frame clones, not every one. The sample consists of fewer than 55,000 clones, roughly 80% of them appearing once. V lost 7 bases, J lost 7 bases, and 9 bases stayed unmatched. The CDR3 has 14 amino acids. Germline loops: CDR1 MNHNS, CDR2 SASEGT. Each patient with chemo-refractory metastatic non-small-cell lung cancer was treated with focal radiation plus CTLA-4 blockade using ipilimumab. With respect to this clone: Antigen: not known.

General study results and limits: The best prediction of response reportedly came from early blood T cell clone dynamics, with interferon-beta. Radiotherapy with ipilimumab was followed by blood expansion of tumor-derived clones.

This receptor was taken from a human donor with non-small cell lung cancer whose response to radiotherapy plus ipilimumab could not be evaluated. The chain uses TRBV6-1 and TRBJ2-1, with 8 bases that match TRBD1. Specimen: peripheral blood, collected from a patient treated with radiotherapy plus ipilimumab. CDR3 amino acids: CASILRQGANEQFF. The CDR3 DNA follows: TGTGCCAGCATCTTACGGCAGGGGGCGAATGAGCAGTTCTTC.